This T cell receptor (beta chain) appears in the sequencing data of a study of shared clonotypes between healthy human individuals. This clone has just one count. The V gene lost 8 bases and the J gene lost 3 bases, with 20 bases spanning the gap. Germline CDR1 and CDR2: SQVTM and ANQGSEA. This CDR3 region has 14 residues. Profiled with immunoSEQ multiplex PCR; TCRdb holds only in-frame clones, not every one. The table records hundreds of thousands of clones, less than 80% of them present only once. This sequence originates from a woman aged 40-49 years in good health. Some clones in this sample may be carry-over from other donors' samples. This chain uses TRBV29-1 with TRBJ2-7; a weak D match, TRBD2 (7 bases). The sample consisted of PBMCs. The DNA of the CDR3 is TGCAGCCCCAGTCAGACGGGGGGCCGCTACGAGCAGTACTTC. It is translated as CSPSQTGGRYEQYF.